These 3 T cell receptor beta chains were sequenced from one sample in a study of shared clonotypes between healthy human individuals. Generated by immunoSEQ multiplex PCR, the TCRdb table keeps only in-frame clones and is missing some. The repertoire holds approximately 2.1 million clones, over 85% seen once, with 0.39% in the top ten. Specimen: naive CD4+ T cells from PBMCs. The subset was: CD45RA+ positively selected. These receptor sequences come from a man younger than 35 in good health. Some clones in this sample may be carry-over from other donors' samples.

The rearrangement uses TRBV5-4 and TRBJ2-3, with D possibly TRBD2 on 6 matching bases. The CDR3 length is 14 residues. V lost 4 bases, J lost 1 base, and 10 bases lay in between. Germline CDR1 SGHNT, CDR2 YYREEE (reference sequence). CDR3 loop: CASSPLARTDTQYF. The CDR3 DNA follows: TGTGCCAGCAGCCCTCTAGCGCGCACAGATACGCAGTATTTT.

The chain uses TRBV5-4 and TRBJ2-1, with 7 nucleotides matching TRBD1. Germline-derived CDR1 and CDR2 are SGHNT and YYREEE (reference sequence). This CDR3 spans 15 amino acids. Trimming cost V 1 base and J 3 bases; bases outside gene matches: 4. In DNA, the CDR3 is TGTGCCAGCAGCTTGTGGCAGGGGGACTACAATGAGCAGTTCTTC. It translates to CASSLWQGDYNEQFF.

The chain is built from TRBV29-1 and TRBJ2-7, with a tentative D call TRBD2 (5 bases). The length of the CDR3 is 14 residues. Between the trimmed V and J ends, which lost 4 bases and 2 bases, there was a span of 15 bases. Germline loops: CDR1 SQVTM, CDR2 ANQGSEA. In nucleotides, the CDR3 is TGCAGCGTTGGCCGGGGAGATTGGGCCTACGAGCAGTACTTC. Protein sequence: CSVGRGDWAYEQYF.